The rows below give T cell receptor beta chains drawn from one sample of a study of human T cells and chemical hapten exposure. Via MiXCR, TCRdb re-called the RACE reads, giving one row per CDR3 protein. The sample lists tens of thousands of distinct CDR3 sequences, 7.5% to 9.5% occurring once. The sample here was whole blood, taken in connection with sensitization to the hapten diphenylcyclopropenone (DPC). The receptors were sampled from a woman aged 50 to 65 with alopecia areata. Some clones in this sample may be carry-over from other donors' samples. The CDR3 runs from the conserved cysteine through the conserved F or W. Each record gives: J gene, V gene, clone size, D gene, CDR3 DNA, CDR3 protein. D genes are given only for firm matches. The size field is filled for only some rows; it gives once, few, many or a size class.

J gene: TRBJ1-5; V gene: TRBV7-2; clone size: NA; D gene: TRBD1; CDR3 DNA: TGTGCCAGCAGCTTGGGACAGGTCAATCAGCCCCAGCATTTT; CDR3 protein: CASSLGQVNQPQHF
J gene: TRBJ2-7; V gene: TRBV29-1; clone size: many; D gene: NA; CDR3 DNA: TGCAGCGTTGAAGAGGGGAGCTCCTACGAGCAGTACTTC; CDR3 protein: CSVEEGSSYEQYF
J gene: TRBJ1-5; V gene: TRBV3-1; clone size: many; D gene: NA; CDR3 DNA: TGTGCCAGCAGCCAAGATTCTACAGTCAATCAGCCCCAGCATTTT; CDR3 protein: CASSQDSTVNQPQHF
J gene: TRBJ2-3; V gene: TRBV18; clone size: NA; D gene: TRBD2; CDR3 DNA: TGTGCCAGCTCACCTAGCGGGGCCACAGATACGCAGTATTTT; CDR3 protein: CASSPSGATDTQYF
J gene: TRBJ2-3; V gene: TRBV20-1; clone size: many; D gene: NA; CDR3 DNA: TGCAGTGCTAGAGATCCACGGGTGGGGGCAGATACGCAGTATTTT; CDR3 protein: CSARDPRVGADTQYF
J gene: TRBJ1-6; V gene: TRBV12-3/TRBV12-4; clone size: NA; D gene: NA; CDR3 DNA: TGTGCCAGCAGCCCTGGTGAGCGACTCCACTTT; CDR3 protein: CASSPGERLHF
J gene: TRBJ2-1; V gene: TRBV12-3/TRBV12-4; clone size: many; D gene: TRBD2; CDR3 DNA: TGTGCCAGCAGAAGGACTAGCGGGGGGATCCGCTCCTACAATGAGCAGTTCTTC; CDR3 protein: CASRRTSGGIRSYNEQFF
J gene: TRBJ1-1; V gene: TRBV12-3/TRBV12-4; clone size: many; D gene: NA; CDR3 DNA: TGTGCCAGCAGTTTTAGTGCCAGTAACACTGAAGCTTTCTTT; CDR3 protein: CASSFSASNTEAFF
J gene: TRBJ1-1; V gene: TRBV4-2; clone size: many; D gene: NA; CDR3 DNA: TGTGCCAGCAGCCAAGATCGAGAGCGGTCTGAAGCTTTCTTT; CDR3 protein: CASSQDRERSEAFF
J gene: TRBJ1-2; V gene: TRBV2; clone size: NA; D gene: NA; CDR3 DNA: TGTGCCAGCAGGGACAGTTTCTATGGCTACACCTTC; CDR3 protein: CASRDSFYGYTF
J gene: TRBJ2-3; V gene: TRBV28; clone size: NA; D gene: TRBD2; CDR3 DNA: TGTGCCAGCCTGGAGAGCGGGAGGACAGATACGCAGTATTTT; CDR3 protein: CASLESGRTDTQYF
J gene: TRBJ1-1; V gene: TRBV12-3/TRBV12-4; clone size: many; D gene: NA; CDR3 DNA: TGTGCCAGCAGTTTAGCAACAATTGAAGCTTTCTTT; CDR3 protein: CASSLATIEAFF
J gene: TRBJ1-1; V gene: TRBV4-1; clone size: NA; D gene: NA; CDR3 DNA: TGCGCCAGCAGCCAAGAATTCGTAGAGGTGGCCACTGAAGCTTTCTTT; CDR3 protein: CASSQEFVEVATEAFF
J gene: TRBJ1-5; V gene: TRBV6-2/TRBV6-3; clone size: medium-sized; D gene: NA; CDR3 DNA: TGTGCCAGCAGTTGGACAGCTTATAGCAATCAGCCCCAGCATTTT; CDR3 protein: CASSWTAYSNQPQHF
J gene: TRBJ2-5; V gene: TRBV2; clone size: NA; D gene: TRBD1; CDR3 DNA: TGTGCCAGCAGTAGACAGGGGGCAAGTTCGGAGACCCAGTACTTC; CDR3 protein: CASSRQGASSETQYF
J gene: TRBJ2-3; V gene: TRBV5-1; clone size: NA; D gene: NA; CDR3 DNA: TGCGCCAGCAGCTTGGTAGTGGCTAGACTGGCAGATACGCAGTATTTT; CDR3 protein: CASSLVVARLADTQYF
J gene: TRBJ1-5; V gene: TRBV15; clone size: few; D gene: NA; CDR3 DNA: TGTGCCACCAGCAGGGACCCCTCGGCCGCCCAGCCCCAGCATTTT; CDR3 protein: CATSRDPSAAQPQHF
J gene: TRBJ1-6; V gene: TRBV27; clone size: many; D gene: NA; CDR3 DNA: TGTGCCAGCAGGGGAGAGATGGCGTCACCCCTCCACTTT; CDR3 protein: CASRGEMASPLHF
J gene: TRBJ1-5; V gene: TRBV6-2/TRBV6-3; clone size: NA; D gene: NA; CDR3 DNA: TGTGCCAGCAGTGAGTTCAATCAGCCCCAGCATTTT; CDR3 protein: CASSEFNQPQHF
J gene: TRBJ1-5; V gene: TRBV19; clone size: many; D gene: NA; CDR3 DNA: TGTGCCAGTAGTATACCCAGGGCAAGGGATAGCAATCAGCCCCAGCATTTT; CDR3 protein: CASSIPRARDSNQPQHF
J gene: TRBJ2-5; V gene: TRBV7-9; clone size: NA; D gene: TRBD2; CDR3 DNA: TGTGCCAGCAGCTTCCAGCGGGGATTTGAGACCCAGTACTTC; CDR3 protein: CASSFQRGFETQYF
J gene: TRBJ1-1; V gene: TRBV5-1; clone size: NA; D gene: TRBD1; CDR3 DNA: TGCGCCAGCAGCCCTCGGCTCAGGGGGCCTGAAACTGAAGCTTTCTTT; CDR3 protein: CASSPRLRGPETEAFF
J gene: TRBJ2-7; V gene: TRBV29-1; clone size: few; D gene: TRBD1; CDR3 DNA: TGCAGCGTTGGGACAGGGAGGTACGAGCAGTACTTC; CDR3 protein: CSVGTGRYEQYF
J gene: TRBJ2-7; V gene: TRBV30; clone size: NA; D gene: NA; CDR3 DNA: TGTGCCTGGAGTGGCCGGGTAGAGGGCGAGCAGTACTTC; CDR3 protein: CAWSGRVEGEQYF
J gene: TRBJ1-4; V gene: TRBV2; clone size: many; D gene: TRBD1; CDR3 DNA: TGTGCCAGCAGTGAGAGGACAGGCCCTTCTGAAAAACTGTTTTTT; CDR3 protein: CASSERTGPSEKLFF
J gene: TRBJ1-5; V gene: TRBV13; clone size: few; D gene: NA; CDR3 DNA: TGTGCCAGCAGCTACTTCAATCAGCCCCAGCATTTT; CDR3 protein: CASSYFNQPQHF
J gene: TRBJ2-5; V gene: TRBV2; clone size: NA; D gene: NA; CDR3 DNA: TGTGCCAGCAGCCTGAGGGGACCAGGAGAGACCCAGTACTTC; CDR3 protein: CASSLRGPGETQYF
J gene: TRBJ2-7; V gene: TRBV3-1; clone size: NA; D gene: NA; CDR3 DNA: TGTGCCAGCAGCCCCTACGGGACTTCAATTTACGAGCAGTACTTC; CDR3 protein: CASSPYGTSIYEQYF
J gene: TRBJ2-3; V gene: TRBV29-1; clone size: few; D gene: NA; CDR3 DNA: TGCAGCGTTGAAGGGGGACGCACAGATACGCAGTATTTT; CDR3 protein: CSVEGGRTDTQYF
J gene: TRBJ2-4; V gene: TRBV19; clone size: few; D gene: NA; CDR3 DNA: TGTGCCAGTAGTCCCCAACACGGCATTCAGTACTTC; CDR3 protein: CASSPQHGIQYF
J gene: TRBJ2-3; V gene: TRBV5-4; clone size: few; D gene: NA; CDR3 DNA: TGTGCCATCCCAAAAATGCGGACCCGAGGAGGAGATACGCAGTATTTT; CDR3 protein: CAIPKMRTRGGDTQYF
J gene: TRBJ1-1; V gene: TRBV2; clone size: few; D gene: NA; CDR3 DNA: TGTGCCAGCGGGGGGGCTGAAGCTTTCTTT; CDR3 protein: CASGGAEAFF
J gene: TRBJ2-3; V gene: TRBV5-4; clone size: many; D gene: NA; CDR3 DNA: TGTGCCAGCAGCTTCTCCTCCTTTCGGGATACGCAGTATTTT; CDR3 protein: CASSFSSFRDTQYF